This TCR beta chain was retrieved from a study of a mutant IDH1 vaccine in newly diagnosed glioma. Germline CDR1 and CDR2: SGHDT and YYEEEE. The CDR3 has 14 amino acids. The trim removed 3 bases at V and 6 bases at J, leaving 8 bases unmatched. Clones were sequenced by immunoSEQ multiplex PCR, and TCRdb holds only the in-frame ones, with some missing. This table holds about 50,000 clones, 86% found once. Time point noted: baseline, week 1 (first vaccination visit). Treatment described: pre-vaccination baseline after standard-of-care therapy. This sequence originates from a man in his forties or fifties with glioma. The chain is built from TRBV5-6 and TRBJ2-7; 8 bases line up with TRBD1. Sequenced here: PBMCs, sampled from a glioma patient treated with radiotherapy, temozolomide or both. This CDR3 reads CASSSLDRVAEQYF. The CDR3 DNA reads as TGTGCCAGCAGCTCTTTGGACAGGGTGGCCGAGCAGTACTTC.